The 11 T cell receptor beta chains presented below share a single source sample, sequenced in a study of T cell responses to AZD1222 COVID-19 vaccine. TCRdb's copy holds only in-frame clones and misses some; the assay was immunoSEQ multiplex PCR. There are roughly 97,000 clones in the sample; roughly 92% occur only once, and about 5% lies in the top ten. Sequenced material: peripheral blood, taken on day 0 of AZD1222 vaccination. These receptors all come from an adult in good health.

This chain joins TRBV15 and TRBJ2-3, with 7 positions matching TRBD1. The germline V gene has CDR1 LNHNV and CDR2 YYDKDF (reference sequence). V shed 0 bases and J 6 bases; nucleotides not matched to a gene: 6. The CDR3 totals 15 residues. The DNA for the CDR3 is TGTGCCACCAGCAGAGACAGGGGGATCTCGGATACGCAGTATTTT. This gives the protein CATSRDRGISDTQYF.

The chain couples TRBV3-1 (or the pseudogene TRBV3-2) to TRBJ2-1; D gene uncertain. The CDR3 runs to 14 residues. Trimming stripped 3 bases from V and 4 bases from J, with 10 bases between. Germline-derived CDR1 and CDR2 are LGHDT and YNNKEL (reference sequence). The CDR3 sequence: CASSQGQPYNEQFF. The DNA of the CDR3 is TGTGCCAGCAGCCAGGGTCAACCTTACAATGAGCAGTTCTTC.

The V and J genes are TRBV29-1 and TRBJ2-3; the D is unclear. Per the germline V gene, CDR1 is SQVTM and CDR2 is ANQGSEA. CDR3 size: 12 residues. Trimming took 4 bases from V and 0 from J, leaving 5 bases between them. CDR3 DNA: TGCAGCGTTGGGATGAGCACAGATACGCAGTATTTT. As protein: CSVGMSTDTQYF.

This rearrangement joins TRBV19 to TRBJ1-5; weak D call: TRBD1 (5 bases). The CDR3 loop spans 14 amino acids. The V end lost 3 bases, the J end lost 3 bases, and 9 bases lay between the germline ends. Germline V CDR1 and CDR2: LNHDA, SQIVND (reference sequence). CDR3 sequence reads: CASSIGTSNQPQHF. The CDR3 DNA sequence: TGTGCCAGTAGTATCGGGACGTCCAATCAGCCCCAGCATTTT.

This chain links TRBV27 with TRBJ1-2; no firm D call. Germline V gene lookup returns CDR1 MNHEY and CDR2 SMNVEV (reference sequence). V lost 6 bases, J lost 0 bases, and 11 bases lay in between. This CDR3 comprises 14 residues. DNA for the CDR3: TGTGCCAGCAGCCCCGCGGCAGCTAACTATGGCTACACCTTC. Encoded protein: CASSPAAANYGYTF.

The gene calls are TRBV14 and TRBJ2-3; 9 nucleotides match TRBD1. Germline V gene data show CDR1 as SGHDN and CDR2 as FVKESK. This CDR3 has 14 residues. V lost 3 bases, J lost 5 bases, and 3 bases stayed unmatched. CDR3 nucleotides: TGTGCCAGCAGCCAGGACAGGGGCAGAGATACGCAGTATTTT. Translating it yields CASSQDRGRDTQYF.

The chain carries TRBV6-5 and TRBJ1-3; unclear D gene. Germline CDR1 reads MNHEY; CDR2 reads SVGAGI. CDR3 size: 15 residues. V shed 6 bases and J shed 1 base, with 13 bases lying between them. CDR3 nucleotides: TGTGCCAGCAGCCTAAATTGGGGTTCTGGAAACACCATATATTTT. Its protein product is CASSLNWGSGNTIYF.

The CDR3 is CASSRDRTGGYTF. As DNA, the CDR3 is TGTGCCAGCAGTCGGGACAGGACGGGTGGCTACACCTTC. The genes are TRBV28 and TRBJ1-2; 8 bases match TRBD1. Germline trimming cut 5 bases from V and 7 bases from J; bases unmatched to any gene: 6. Germline V gene data show CDR1 as MDHEN and CDR2 as SYDVKM. This CDR3 contains 13 residues.

The CDR3 bases are TGTGCCTGGGCTACCAAAGGCGGCACTGAAGCTTTCTTT. Amino acids: CAWATKGGTEAFF. The genes are TRBV30 and TRBJ1-1; the D is unclear. Germline V gives CDR1 GTSNPN, CDR2 SVGIG (reference sequence). Trimming stripped 5 bases from V and 4 bases from J, with 14 bases between. CDR3 length: 13 residues. Together with reference TRBV30 and TRBJ1-1, the CDR3 gives the full variable domain: SQTIHQWPATLVQPVGSPLSLECTVEGTSNPNLYWYRQAAGRGLQLLFYSVGIGQISSEVPQNLSASRPQDRQFILSSKKLLLSDSGFYLCAWATKGGTEAFFGQGTRLTVV.

The CDR3 bases are TGTGCCAGCAGCCTGTCGGGGATAACTAACTATGGCTACACCTTC. It translates to CASSLSGITNYGYTF. The V and J genes are TRBV14 and TRBJ1-2; no clear D gene. Trimming stripped 4 bases from V and 0 bases from J, with 12 bases between. There are 15 residues in the CDR3. CDR1 and CDR2 from the germline V gene are SGHDN and FVKESK.

The rearrangement uses TRBV27 and TRBJ1-1; D gene unclear. The germline V gene has CDR1 MNHEY and CDR2 SMNVEV (reference sequence). Trimming took 0 bases from V and 7 from J, leaving 12 bases between them. The CDR3 length is 14 residues. The CDR3 region has the DNA TGTGCCAGCAGTTTATCCCCTACTGGAAGTGAAGCTTTCTTT. Protein sequence: CASSLSPTGSEAFF.